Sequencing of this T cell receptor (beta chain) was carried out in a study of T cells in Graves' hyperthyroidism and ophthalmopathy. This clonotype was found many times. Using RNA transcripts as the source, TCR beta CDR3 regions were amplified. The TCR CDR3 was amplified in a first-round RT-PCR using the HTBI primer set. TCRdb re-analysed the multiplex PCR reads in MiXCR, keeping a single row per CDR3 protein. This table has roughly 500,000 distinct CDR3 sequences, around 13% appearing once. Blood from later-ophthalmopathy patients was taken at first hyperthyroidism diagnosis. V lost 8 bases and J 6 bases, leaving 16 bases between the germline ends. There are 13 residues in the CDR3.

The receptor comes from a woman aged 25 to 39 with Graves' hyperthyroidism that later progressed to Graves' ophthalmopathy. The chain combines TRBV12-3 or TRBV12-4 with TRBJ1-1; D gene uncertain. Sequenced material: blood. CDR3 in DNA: TGTGCCAGCGGCTCAAGAGCTCTGGCTGAAGCTTTCTTT. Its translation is CASGSRALAEAFF.